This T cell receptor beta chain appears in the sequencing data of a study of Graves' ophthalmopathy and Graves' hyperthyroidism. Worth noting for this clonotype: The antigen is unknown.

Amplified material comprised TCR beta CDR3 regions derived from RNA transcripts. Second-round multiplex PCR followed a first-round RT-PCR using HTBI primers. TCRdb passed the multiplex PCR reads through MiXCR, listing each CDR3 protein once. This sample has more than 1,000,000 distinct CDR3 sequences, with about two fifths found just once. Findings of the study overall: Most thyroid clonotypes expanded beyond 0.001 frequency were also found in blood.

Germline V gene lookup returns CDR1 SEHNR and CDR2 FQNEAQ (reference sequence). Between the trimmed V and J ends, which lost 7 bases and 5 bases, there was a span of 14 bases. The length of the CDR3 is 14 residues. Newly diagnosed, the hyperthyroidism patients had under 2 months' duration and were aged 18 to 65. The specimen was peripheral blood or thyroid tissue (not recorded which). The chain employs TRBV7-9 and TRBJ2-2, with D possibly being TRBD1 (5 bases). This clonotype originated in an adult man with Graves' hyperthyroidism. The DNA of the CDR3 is TGTGCCAGCAACCGCAGGCAGGGTACCGGGGAGCTGTTTTTT. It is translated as CASNRRQGTGELFF.